The next 5 T cell receptor beta chains were all read from a single sample in a study of T-cell memory formation after mild COVID-19. Via MiXCR, TCRdb re-called the 5' RACE reads, giving one row per CDR3 protein. The sample records roughly 43,000 distinct CDR3 sequences, less than 9.5% being singletons. Material for sequencing was PBMCs or a T cell subset sorted from them (not recorded which). The receptors shown here come from an adult woman who had mild COVID-19 (a few samples of this study predate the infection). Cell type and time point are not known.

This clonotype was observed many times. CDR3 loop: CSASPGNSNQPQHF. CDR3 bases: TGCAGTGCTAGCCCGGGGAATTCCAATCAGCCCCAGCATTTT. The chain has TRBV20-1 and TRBJ1-5; D uncertain. The CDR3 is made up of 14 amino acids. Germline CDR1 reads DFQATT; CDR2 reads SNEGSKA (reference sequence). V was shortened by 3 bases and J by 3 bases, with 12 bases between the two germline ends.

V gene TRBV20-1 combines with J gene TRBJ1-1; 7 bases are shared with TRBD1. Unmatched junction bases numbered 13, after V lost 5 bases and J lost 7 bases. The germline V gene has CDR1 DFQATT and CDR2 SNEGSKA (reference sequence). CDR3 length equals 14 residues. CDR3 bases: TGCAGTGCTTCAGGGGGGAGGGGGCCCAATGAAGCTTTCTTT. Amino acid sequence: CSASGGRGPNEAFF.

The table lists this clonotype with many counts. CDR3 sequence: CASSLVPRQAHSGANVLTF. DNA for the CDR3: TGTGCCAGCAGCTTAGTCCCCAGACAGGCCCACTCTGGGGCCAACGTCCTGACTTTC. This chain uses TRBV7-8 with TRBJ2-6; weak D call: TRBD1 (6 bases). Trimming pared 1 base from V and 0 bases from J, leaving 16 bases between. Germline V gene lookup returns CDR1 SGHVS and CDR2 FQNEAQ. The CDR3 contains 19 residues.

This clonotype was recorded a few times. This sequence joins TRBV5-1 and TRBJ1-2, with D possibly matching TRBD1 (5 bases). This CDR3 spans 16 amino acids. Trimming left V 0 bases short and J 5 bases short, with 17 bases between. Germline V gives CDR1 SGHRS, CDR2 YFSETQ. In nucleotides, the CDR3 is TGCGCCAGCAGCTTGGCGGCGACTGCAAAGGGGTATGGCTACACCTTC. It codes for CASSLAATAKGYGYTF. The whole variable domain, filled in from reference TRBV5-1 and TRBJ1-2, reads KAGVTQTPRYLIKTRGQQVTLSCSPISGHRSVSWYQQTPGQGLQFLFEYFSETQRNKGNFPGRFSGRQFSNSRSEMNVSTLELGDSALYLCASSLAATAKGYGYTFGSGTRLTVV.

This clonotype was counted many times. The rearrangement uses TRBV20-1 and TRBJ2-2; TRBD1 agrees at 9 bases. Germline CDR1 and CDR2: DFQATT and SNEGSKA (reference sequence). This CDR3 has 14 amino acids. V was pared by 5 bases and J by 5 bases, with 6 bases of the junction left unmatched. The chain's CDR3 is CSAQPGQGTGELFF. CDR3 nucleotides: TGCAGTGCTCAACCGGGACAGGGAACCGGGGAGCTGTTTTTT.